This TCR beta chain was sequenced during a study of graft-versus-host responses after intestinal transplantation. Study summary: The whole recipient group had anti-thymocyte globulin induction followed by tacrolimus and steroids for roughly three years. Study observations and caveats: The recipient marrow held GvH clones, and some of them showed up first in ileum or blood. Early post-transplant declines in HvG were associated with peak levels of circulating GvH clones.

Regarding this clone: Antigen: not known.

Produced via immunoSEQ multiplex PCR; TCRdb's table is partial and in-frame only. Among 20,000 to 25,000 clones listed, around 78% were seen once. Lamina propria and intraepithelial lymphocytes were released by processing graft tissue. This clonotype was obtained from a human patient who received an intestinal transplant, so some T cells may come from the graft donor. The specimen comprised ileum tissue, sampled 12 days after intestinal transplant.

The DNA for the CDR3 is TGTGCCAGCACCCCGTTCGGGGGTGGGCCAGCTTTCTTT. Encoded protein: CASTPFGGGPAFF. V usage is TRBV6-5 and J usage is TRBJ1-1, with D possibly being TRBD1 (5 bases). Germline values: CDR1 MNHEY, CDR2 SVGAGI. The CDR3 totals 13 residues. V lost 7 bases, J lost 10 bases, and 19 bases lay in between.